One and the same sample provided the 20 T cell receptor beta chains below, sequenced in a study of T cell responses to AZD1222 COVID-19 vaccine. Produced via immunoSEQ multiplex PCR; TCRdb's table is partial and in-frame only. The sample includes approximately 91,000 clones, more than 85% of them seen just once. The material was peripheral blood, obtained 28 days after the second AZD1222 dose. Every receptor here comes from an adult who received the AZD1222 COVID-19 vaccine.

This clone was seen more than once but under ten times. The chain has TRBV7-6 and TRBJ1-3; maybe TRBD1 (6 bases). V lost 3 bases to trimming and J lost 0 bases, with 12 bases between them. The CDR3 is made up of 16 amino acids. The germline CDR1 and CDR2 sequences are SGHVS and FNYEAQ. The CDR3 DNA is TGTGCCAGCAGCTTCTTCGGGGGCCCCTCTGGAAACACCATATATTTT. It yields the protein CASSFFGGPSGNTIYF.

V is TRBV5-1 and J is TRBJ2-2, with 14 bases fitting TRBD2. Germline trimming cut 4 bases from V and 5 bases from J; bases unmatched to any gene: 4. From germline, CDR1 is SGHRS and CDR2 YFSETQ. This CDR3 is 16 amino acids long. The CDR3, as DNA: TGCGCCAGCAGCCAGGGACTAGCGGGAGTAACCGGGGAGCTGTTTTTT. Residues: CASSQGLAGVTGELFF.

The rearrangement links TRBV9 to TRBJ2-2; tentative D call: TRBD1 (6 bases). The V gene lost 3 bases and the J gene lost 2 bases, with 11 bases spanning the gap. Germline V gene data show CDR1 as SGDLS and CDR2 as YYNGEE. The CDR3 covers 15 residues. This CDR3 reads CASSEGDINTGELFF. CDR3 bases: TGTGCCAGCAGCGAGGGGGACATCAACACCGGGGAGCTGTTTTTT.

The V gene is TRBV6-4, the J gene TRBJ2-2; the match to TRBD2 covers 9 bases. The ends lost 6 bases at V and 3 bases at J; junction bases unmatched: 2. From germline, CDR1 is MRHNA and CDR2 SNTAGT. This CDR3 is 14 amino acids long. The CDR3 bases are TGTGCCAGCAGCCGGACTAGCGACACCGGGGAGCTGTTTTTT. Amino acids: CASSRTSDTGELFF.

As to this clone: Mismatch with germline at one junction end may stem from a read error. The V gene is TRBV6-4, the J gene TRBJ1-2, with 7 bases aligning to TRBD1. The CDR3 has 14 residues. Germline V CDR1 and CDR2: MRHNA, SNTAGT. The CDR3 bases are TGTGCCAGCGGTGACGGCAGGGGGATGGATGGCTACACCTTC. Protein product: CASGDGRGMDGYTF.

This clone occurred once. This chain joins TRBV30 and TRBJ1-4; unclear D gene. V was trimmed by 0 bases and J by 4 bases, leaving 6 bases between them. Germline V CDR1 and CDR2: GTSNPN, SVGIG (reference sequence). The CDR3 consists of 13 residues. The CDR3 reads CAWSVPINEKLFF. CDR3 nucleotide sequence: TGTGCCTGGAGTGTACCCATTAATGAAAAACTGTTTTTT. The full variable domain, with the rest looked up from reference TRBV30 and TRBJ1-4, is SQTIHQWPATLVQPVGSPLSLECTVEGTSNPNLYWYRQAAGRGLQLLFYSVGIGQISSEVPQNLSASRPQDRQFILSSKKLLLSDSGFYLCAWSVPINEKLFFGSGTQLSVL.

The rearrangement uses TRBV5-1 and TRBJ2-7; D not resolved. CDR3 length equals 13 residues. CDR1 is SGHRS, CDR2 YFSETQ, per germline. Trimming pared 4 bases from V and 0 bases from J, leaving 8 bases between. Here the CDR3 reads CASSPDLSYEQYF. CDR3 nucleotide sequence: TGCGCCAGCAGCCCGGACCTCTCCTACGAGCAGTACTTC. Filled out from reference TRBV5-1 and TRBJ2-7, the complete variable domain reads KAGVTQTPRYLIKTRGQQVTLSCSPISGHRSVSWYQQTPGQGLQFLFEYFSETQRNKGNFPGRFSGRQFSNSRSEMNVSTLELGDSALYLCASSPDLSYEQYFGPGTRLTVT.

Only one count was recorded for this clone. The J gene is TRBJ2-7, the V gene TRBV28; 7 bases map to TRBD1. The V gene's germline CDR1 is MDHEN and CDR2 SYDVKM. This CDR3 has 15 residues. The V and J ends lost 2 bases and 12 bases, in that order; junction bases with no gene match: 16. CDR3 loop: CASSLRGTAARDPYF. CDR3 coding DNA: TGTGCCAGCAGTTTACGAGGGACAGCTGCTCGAGATCCGTACTTC. Full variable domain (remainder filled in from reference TRBV28 and TRBJ2-7): DVKVTQSSRYLVKRTGEKVFLECVQDMDHENMFWYRQDPGLGLRLIYFSYDVKMKEKGDIPEGYSVSREKKERFSLILESASTNQTSMYLCASSLRGTAARDPYFGPGTRLTVT.

The chain has TRBV10-3 and TRBJ2-6; TRBD2 matches at 11 bases. V shed 0 bases, J shed 0 bases, and the junction held 7 bases outside the gene matches. The V gene's germline CDR1 is ENHRY and CDR2 SYGVKD. This CDR3 region has 20 residues. CDR3 loop: CAISESLLAGALSGANVLTF. The CDR3 DNA follows: TGTGCCATCAGTGAGTCGTTACTAGCGGGAGCCCTCTCTGGGGCCAACGTCCTGACTTTC.

The chain carries TRBV21-1 and TRBJ2-7; no DNA check was done on the table's D call, TRBD1. TRBV21-1 counts as a pseudogene. The CDR3 extends over 17 amino acids. In nucleotides, the CDR3 is TGTGCCAGCAGCAAAGGACACCTACAGGAACCTTCCTACGAGCAGTACTTC. Encoded protein: CASSKGHLQEPSYEQYF.

The genes are TRBV3-1 (or the pseudogene TRBV3-2) and TRBJ1-2; 10 nucleotides agree with TRBD1. Germline V gene data show CDR1 as LGHDT and CDR2 as YNNKEL (reference sequence). V lost 5 bases and J lost 5; bases outside the gene matches: 5. This CDR3 is built from 14 residues. In DNA form, the CDR3 reads TGTGCCAGCAGCGGGGGACAGGGGCCTTATGGCTACACCTTC. It codes for CASSGGQGPYGYTF.

This clone was seen only a few times. The chain recombines TRBV20-1 with TRBJ1-5, with D hard to call. Deletions cut 3 bases from V and 3 bases from J, with 6 bases between. CDR1 and CDR2 (germline): DFQATT, SNEGSKA (reference sequence). The CDR3 covers 12 residues. CDR3 sequence: CSASAVNQPQHF. In nucleotides, the CDR3 is TGCAGTGCTAGTGCCGTCAATCAGCCCCAGCATTTT.

The rearrangement links TRBV27 to TRBJ2-7; D is perhaps TRBD2 (6 bases). CDR1 and CDR2 from the germline V gene are MNHEY and SMNVEV (reference sequence). CDR3 length: 15 amino acids. V gave up 2 bases and J gave up 1 base, with 12 bases separating them. For the CDR3, the DNA is TGTGCCAGCAGTTTAGGAGGGGCGTTGTCCTACGAGCAGTACTTC. It codes for CASSLGGALSYEQYF.

V usage is TRBV6-2 or TRBV6-3 and J usage is TRBJ1-1; no clear D. This CDR3 is 14 amino acids long. V shed 4 bases and J shed 2 bases, with 11 bases lying between them. Germline CDR1 MNHEY, CDR2 SVGEGT. CDR3 nucleotide sequence: TGTGCCAGCAGTTTACCCACCCTCAACACTGAAGCTTTCTTT. Translating it yields CASSLPTLNTEAFF.

The CDR3, as DNA: TGTGCCAGCAGTGTAAACAGGGGCTCTGGAAACACCATATATTTT. It codes for CASSVNRGSGNTIYF. This chain links TRBV28 with TRBJ1-3; 7 bases map to TRBD1. In germline, CDR1 is MDHEN, CDR2 SYDVKM. V was pared by 5 bases and J by 0 bases, with 4 bases of the junction left unmatched. This CDR3 comprises 15 residues.

The chain joins TRBV19 to TRBJ1-1; D unresolved. The CDR3 runs to 14 residues. Germline CDR1 reads LNHDA; CDR2 reads SQIVND (reference sequence). Trimming stripped 3 bases from V and 1 base from J, with 9 bases between. Written as DNA, the CDR3 is TGTGCCAGTAGTATGGGCTCTGCGAACACTGAAGCTTTCTTT. Its protein product is CASSMGSANTEAFF.

J is TRBJ1-6 and V is TRBV2; perhaps TRBD1 as D (5 bases). The CDR3 has 13 residues. V was clipped by 10 bases and J by 5 bases, with 12 bases between them. Germline CDR1 reads SNHLY; CDR2 reads FYNNEI. The CDR3 DNA reads TGTGCCACCGCAGGGTCAGATAATTCACCCCTCCACTTT. It specifies CATAGSDNSPLHF.

This chain uses TRBV7-9 with TRBJ1-2, with D possibly matching TRBD1 (5 bases). Germline CDR1 and CDR2: SEHNR and FQNEAQ (reference sequence). The length of the CDR3 is 15 residues. The ends were cut back, 3 bases at V and 4 bases at J, with 15 bases in the middle. The CDR3 DNA sequence: TGTGCCAGCAGCTTCGCTGGAACAGGAGCCTATGGCTACACCTTC. This gives the protein CASSFAGTGAYGYTF.

CDR3 in amino acids: CASSLATVITEAFF. The DNA of the CDR3 is TGTGCCAGCAGTTTGGCGACGGTAATAACTGAAGCTTTCTTT. This chain joins TRBV28 and TRBJ1-1; D call uncertain. The CDR3 is 14 residues long. Per the germline V gene, CDR1 is MDHEN and CDR2 is SYDVKM. The germline V and J ends were trimmed by 3 bases and 5 bases, with 13 bases remaining between them.

V gene TRBV19 combines with J gene TRBJ1-4; maybe TRBD1 (5 bases). V lost 2 bases and J 0 bases, leaving 7 bases between the germline ends. This CDR3 contains 15 residues. From germline, CDR1 is LNHDA and CDR2 SQIVND (reference sequence). CDR3 DNA sequence: TGTGCCAGTAGTATACGGGACGCAACTAATGAAAAACTGTTTTTT. Translation: CASSIRDATNEKLFF.